What follows describes a single T cell receptor (beta chain). This record belongs to a study of blood T cell repertoires in COVID-19. About the research overall: The origin of the acute and convalescent COVID-19 samples was the United States, Italy and Spain. PBMCs, B-cell-depleted T cells, or T cells were the source of the cDNA or gDNA that made up the material.

Germline CDR1 is MGHRA and CDR2 is YSYEKL. The CDR3 loop spans 14 amino acids. With 0 bases removed from V and 9 bases from J, the gap between germline ends came to 12 bases. Original data processing: Reference gene primer amplification gave estimated nucleated cell counts. The table came from immunoSEQ multiplex PCR; TCRdb's copy has only in-frame clones and leaves some out. The V and J calls and clone size are taken from that table; D and trimming were inferred from the DNA. The table records a few hundred thousand clones, around 89% of them present only once. The source is a woman between 45 and 65 years old with active or convalescent COVID-19. Sequenced: peripheral blood. The genes are TRBV4-1 and TRBJ2-1, with D perhaps matching TRBD1 (5 bases). In DNA, the CDR3 is TGCGCCAGCAGCCAAGATCTAAGTCAGGGTGAGCAGTTCTTC. It codes for CASSQDLSQGEQFF.